These 17 T cell receptor beta chains were sequenced from one sample in a study of monozygotic twins with inflammatory bowel disease. TCRdb re-called the 5' RACE reads and shows each CDR3 protein once, DNA omitted. The table for this sample gives around 140,000 distinct CDR3 sequences. Sequenced sample: blood. These receptors all stem from a human donor with ulcerative colitis or Crohn's disease, or a healthy co-twin of an affected twin (not recorded which).

The V call is TRBV28, the J call TRBJ2-7. From germline, CDR1 is MDHEN and CDR2 SYDVKM. The CDR3 consists of 14 residues. CDR3 sequence: CASSLRISSYEQYF.

The V gene is TRBV2, the J gene TRBJ1-1. The CDR3 sequence is 13 residues long. Looked up from germline, CDR1 is SNHLY and CDR2 is FYNNEI. The CDR3 is CASSVQGNTEAFF.

The rearrangement joins TRBV20-1 to TRBJ2-1; TCRdb proposes TRBD1, but this gene call is untestable without DNA. CDR1 is DFQATT and CDR2 is SNEGSKA in the germline V gene (reference sequence). This CDR3 spans 15 amino acids. The CDR3 here is CSALPGQSPTQGQFF.

The V gene is TRBV20-1, the J gene TRBJ1-1. Germline CDR1 DFQATT, CDR2 SNEGSKA (reference sequence). The CDR3 totals 13 residues. CDR3 amino acids: CSARSTQGTEAFF.

This chain links TRBV7-2 with TRBJ1-6; the D call of TRBD1 rests on TCRdb alone, since no DNA is present to check it. Germline V gene sequence: CDR1 SGHTA, CDR2 FQGNSA. CDR3 length: 16 amino acids. The CDR3: CASSLWTGGANSPLHF.

This chain uses TRBV4-3 with TRBJ2-1; TCRdb's D gene call, TRBD1, goes unchecked for lack of DNA. The germline gives CDR1 LGHNA, CDR2 YSLEER. The CDR3 extends over 15 amino acids. CDR3 region: CASSPRRGSYNEQFF.

The rearrangement uses TRBV5-1 and TRBJ1-5. CDR1 and CDR2 (germline): SGHRS, YFSETQ. The CDR3 sequence is 14 residues long. The CDR3 reads CASSKDGDNQPQHF.

The genes are TRBV5-6 and TRBJ2-1. Germline V gene data show CDR1 as SGHDT and CDR2 as YYEEEE. The CDR3 runs 16 residues. CDR3 loop: CASSFWEGSSYNEQFF.

This chain connects TRBV11-3 to TRBJ2-1; TCRdb names TRBD2, which stays unverified in the absence of DNA. This CDR3 is built from 16 residues. Looked up from germline, CDR1 is SGHNT and CDR2 is YENEEA. The CDR3: CASSYGTSGGYNEQFF.

This chain joins TRBV5-4 and TRBJ1-1; checking the TCRdb D call of TRBD1 is not possible without DNA. Germline loops: CDR1 SGHNT, CDR2 YYREEE (reference sequence). The CDR3 spans 15 residues. Here the CDR3 reads CATLTGHSMNTEAFF.

This chain joins TRBV20-1 and TRBJ2-1; TCRdb's assignment of TRBD2 cannot be checked, as there is no DNA. Germline V CDR1 and CDR2: DFQATT, SNEGSKA (reference sequence). The CDR3 is made up of 13 amino acids. Here the CDR3 reads CSAKIGGYNEQFF.

V gene TRBV7-6 combines with J gene TRBJ2-7; TCRdb's D call of TRBD2 is untestable without DNA. Germline V gives CDR1 SGHVS, CDR2 FNYEAQ. The CDR3 has 18 residues. The CDR3 here is CASSSNRARTRRDYEQYF.

The chain is built from TRBV28 and TRBJ2-5; absent DNA, TCRdb's TRBD2 call cannot be checked. This CDR3 contains 16 residues. Germline V gives CDR1 MDHEN, CDR2 SYDVKM. The CDR3 sequence is CASSPPGTRRGETQYF.

V and J are TRBV7-2 and TRBJ2-7; TCRdb calls TRBD2, which cannot be checked without DNA. The CDR3 sequence is 16 residues long. Germline V gives CDR1 SGHTA, CDR2 FQGNSA. The CDR3 protein is CASSPGLAGFSYEQYF. Together with reference TRBV7-2 and TRBJ2-7, the CDR3 gives the full variable domain: GAGVSQSPSNKVTEKGKDVELRCDPISGHTALYWYRQSLGQGLEFLIYFQGNSAPDKSGLPSDRFSAERTGGSVSTLTIQRTQQEDSAVYLCASSPGLAGFSYEQYFGPGTRLTVT.

The V gene is TRBV10-3, the J gene TRBJ2-2; TCRdb's D gene call, TRBD2, goes unchecked for lack of DNA. The CDR3 covers 15 residues. Germline CDR1 is ENHRY and CDR2 is SYGVKD. The CDR3 loop is CAIAAGGLNTGELFF.

This chain joins TRBV5-4 and TRBJ1-4; absent DNA, TCRdb's TRBD1 call cannot be checked. Germline CDR1 and CDR2: SGHNT and YYREEE (reference sequence). The CDR3 spans 15 residues. CDR3 in amino acids: CALGGTGGKNEKLFF.

The CDR3 is CASSSGWGNTIYF. V is TRBV7-2 and J is TRBJ1-3. CDR3 size: 13 residues. Germline lookup yields CDR1 SGHTA and CDR2 FQGNSA.